The 13 T cell receptor beta chains below were found in one sample sequenced in a study of T cells after yellow fever vaccination. TCRdb analysed the 5' RACE reads with MiXCR anew, one entry per CDR3 protein. The top ten clones hold 17% of a sample with about 500,000 distinct CDR3 sequences, about a sixth of them seen once. Source: PBMCs, taken 5 days after the first yellow fever vaccination. The receptors here all came from a young man who received the YFV17D yellow fever vaccine.

The rearrangement uses TRBV27 and TRBJ2-7; 9 bases are a match to TRBD1. Germline values: CDR1 MNHEY, CDR2 SMNVEV (reference sequence). V shed 3 bases and J 3 bases; nucleotides not matched to a gene: 6. The CDR3 consists of 15 residues. The CDR3 DNA sequence: TGTGCCAGCAGTTTTCAGGACAGGGGAGGCTACGAGCAGTACTTC. Its translation is CASSFQDRGGYEQYF.

The chain couples TRBV7-9 to TRBJ1-1, with 7 bases that match TRBD1. Germline CDR1 SEHNR, CDR2 FQNEAQ (reference sequence). V was pared by 0 bases and J by 6 bases, with 1 base of the junction left unmatched. This CDR3 has 13 residues. CDR3 in DNA: TGTGCCAGCAGCTTAGCGAGGGGGCCTGAAGCTTTCTTT. Its protein is CASSLARGPEAFF.

This chain uses TRBV25-1 with TRBJ2-1; 8 positions agree with TRBD1. The CDR3 has 14 amino acids. The ends lost 9 bases at V and 2 bases at J; junction bases unmatched: 6. Germline CDR1 is MGHDK and CDR2 is SYGVNS. The CDR3 loop reads CASHQGAPYNEQFF. DNA of the CDR3: TGTGCCAGTCACCAGGGGGCCCCCTACAATGAGCAGTTCTTC.

This clonotype has just a few counts. J is TRBJ1-1 and V is TRBV28; possibly TRBD1 for D (5 bases). Germline-derived CDR1 and CDR2 are MDHEN and SYDVKM. V gave up 7 bases and J gave up 10 bases, with 19 bases separating them. This CDR3 has 13 amino acids. CDR3 protein: CASISGLRVAAFF. CDR3 DNA: TGTGCCAGCATTTCGGGACTTAGGGTTGCAGCTTTCTTT.

This clonotype has more than one count but fewer than ten. This rearrangement joins TRBV6-1 to TRBJ1-6; 8 positions agree with TRBD1. The trim removed 7 bases at V and 7 bases at J, leaving 12 bases unmatched. This CDR3 is built from 16 residues. Germline V gives CDR1 MNHNS, CDR2 SASEGT. Here the CDR3 DNA reads TGTGCCAGCATACTAACGCTTGGGACAGGAAATTCACCCCTCCACTTT. It encodes CASILTLGTGNSPLHF.

The chain employs TRBV7-9 and TRBJ2-3, with TRBD1 as a possible D gene (5 bases). The germline V and J ends were trimmed by 3 bases and 2 bases, with 12 bases remaining between them. This CDR3 has 15 residues. The germline V gene has CDR1 SEHNR and CDR2 FQNEAQ (reference sequence). The CDR3 spells CASSFVDTNTDTQYF. The CDR3 region has the DNA TGTGCCAGCAGCTTTGTGGACACCAACACAGATACGCAGTATTTT.

V usage is TRBV10-1 and J usage is TRBJ2-1; 12 nucleotides match TRBD2. Per the germline V gene, CDR1 is WNHNN and CDR2 is SYGVQD (reference sequence). CDR3 length: 15 residues. V trimming: 3 bases; J trimming: 7 bases; junction bases outside the gene matches: 4. The CDR3 loop reads CASSDLAGGRNEQFF. The CDR3 DNA sequence: TGCGCCAGCAGTGATCTAGCGGGGGGGCGGAATGAGCAGTTCTTC.

The gene calls are TRBV6-5 and TRBJ1-6; D is perhaps TRBD1 (6 bases). Germline V CDR1 and CDR2: MNHEY, SVGAGI. V shed 4 bases and J shed 7 bases, with 20 bases lying between them. This CDR3 spans 17 amino acids. CDR3 DNA sequence: TGTGCCAGCAGTTCGGCCTTGAGGTGGCAGGGGAATTCACCCCTCCACTTT. Amino acid sequence: CASSSALRWQGNSPLHF.

This chain uses TRBV24-1 with TRBJ2-5; unclear D gene. This CDR3 has 11 residues. Germline V gives CDR1 KGHDR, CDR2 SFDVKD. Trimming took off 6 bases at V and 5 bases at J, with 6 bases between the two ends. The DNA of the CDR3 is TGTGCCACCAGTTCTGGGGAGACCCAGTACTTC. Its protein product is CATSSGETQYF.

The CDR3 loop is CASSPRTSRSTGELFF. The CDR3 nucleotides are TGTGCCAGCAGCCCGAGGACTAGCCGGAGCACCGGGGAGCTGTTTTTT. The chain links TRBV11-2 to TRBJ2-2; 8 nucleotides line up with TRBD2. The CDR3 spans 16 residues. The V gene end was trimmed by 5 bases and the J gene end by 4 bases; junction bases not matched to a gene: 9. Germline V CDR1 and CDR2: SGHAT, FQNNGV.

Only a few counts were recorded for this clonotype. This chain links TRBV28 with TRBJ2-1; tentatively, D is TRBD2 (5 bases). Germline CDR1 reads MDHEN; CDR2 reads SYDVKM. V was shortened by 6 bases and J by 8 bases, with 23 bases between the two germline ends. The length of the CDR3 is 16 residues. The chain's CDR3 is CASSLTTRASVDEQFF. Here the CDR3 DNA reads TGTGCCAGCAGCCTCACGACGAGGGCCTCGGTCGATGAGCAGTTCTTC. Full variable domain (missing parts from reference TRBV28 and TRBJ2-1): DVKVTQSSRYLVKRTGEKVFLECVQDMDHENMFWYRQDPGLGLRLIYFSYDVKMKEKGDIPEGYSVSREKKERFSLILESASTNQTSMYLCASSLTTRASVDEQFFGPGTRLTVL.

The J gene is TRBJ2-3, the V gene TRBV4-3; 15 bases agree with TRBD2. This CDR3 spans 18 amino acids. CDR1 and CDR2 (germline): LGHNA, YSLEER. With 2 bases clipped from V and 0 bases from J, the junction kept 3 bases outside the gene matches. The CDR3 loop reads CASSQRTSGGESTDTQYF. Here the CDR3 DNA reads TGCGCCAGCAGCCAACGGACTAGCGGGGGGGAAAGCACAGATACGCAGTATTTT.

The J gene is TRBJ1-5, the V gene TRBV19; D perhaps matches TRBD1 (5 bases). The CDR3 totals 14 residues. V gave up 1 base and J gave up 7 bases, with 11 bases separating them. CDR1 and CDR2 from the germline V gene are LNHDA and SQIVND (reference sequence). The CDR3 loop is CASSIGAGLQPQHF. Written as DNA, the CDR3 is TGTGCCAGTAGTATAGGGGCAGGGCTCCAGCCCCAGCATTTT. Using reference TRBV19 and TRBJ1-5 for the parts outside the CDR3, the full variable domain is DGGITQSPKYLFRKEGQNVTLSCEQNLNHDAMYWYRQDPGQGLRLIYYSQIVNDFQKGDIAEGYSVSREKKESFPLTVTSAQKNPTAFYLCASSIGAGLQPQHFGDGTRLSIL.